This T cell receptor beta chain derives from a study of cytomegalovirus exposure and HLA in healthy donors (dated by TCRdb to the late 2010s). The study in broad terms: In an earlier analysis of approximately 640 of the donors, about 270 Gb of sequence data and some 120 million unique TCR beta sequences from 180 million or so T cells were reported. An early release covering 500 to 750 HLA-typed donors comprised around 300 gigabases of sequencing data and roughly 86 million unique TCR sequences. HLA typing covered class I and class II loci at four-digit resolution. Donor age, sex, ethnicity and CMV serostatus were compiled alongside the repertoire data. In the later analysis, no new phenotypic data were used to find candidate immune exposures; instead, reliance was placed on TCR beta sequences and their occurrence across donors. The study used immunosequencing to profile the T cell repertoires of approximately 630 subjects and linked those repertoires to cytomegalovirus serostatus. On average, 235,054 unique TCR beta nucleotide sequences were sequenced per donor among fewer than 500 genotyped donors of the cohort, with around 19% of those sequences being non-productive. An earlier analysis of approximately 500 of the donors applied high-throughput TCR beta sequencing to assess whether each TCR beta V gene segment acted as functional or pseudogenic. To study patterns of TCR occurrence, a later analysis re-analyzed previously published TCR beta repertoires from 600 to 750 donors and added high-resolution HLA genotyping. Besides the first cohort of some 670 subjects, a separate validation cohort made up of roughly 120 different subjects was used. The study combined high-throughput TCR immunosequencing, statistical association of individual TCRs with disease status, and machine learning to predict cytomegalovirus infection status. All discovery cohort repertoires had been generated on a single sequencing platform. A later genetic analysis took genome-wide SNP genotypes for about 55% of the roughly 700 donors and used that subset as a discovery cohort. The study aimed to test whether signatures of past pathogen exposure could be identified by cataloging public T cell receptors. The number of donors typed differed by locus, with roughly 620-630 for A, B, C, DRB1 and DQB1, 522 for DQA1, approximately 570 for DPA1, and some 470 for DPB1. The genetic ancestry cluster associated with self-reported Caucasian donors included 65% to 90% of the 300 to 450 genotyped donors. Five DR-DQ haplotypes were handled as single units for association and clustering, since linkage in the cohort was strong.

The library relied on the immunoSEQ multiplex PCR assay. For the multiplex PCR, a mixture combining 60 forward primers for TCR Vbeta segments and 13 reverse primers for TCR Jbeta segments was used. The CDR3 region of rearranged TCR beta genes was amplified from genomic DNA with a multiplex PCR assay. The amplified TCR beta libraries were sequenced on the Illumina HiSeq System as 87-base-pair reads. Under the source paper's analysis protocol: In a later analysis, around 80 million unique TCR beta chains were counted across the approximately 670 repertoires, and roughly 10 million of these chains were shared by at least two donors. To remove PCR and sequencing errors, raw reads were error-corrected and collapsed into unique sequences using a nearest-neighbor algorithm that merged closely related sequences. Alignment of CDR3 sequences to IMGT reference sequences was used to assign V, D and J gene segments. Each retained sequence needed at least a six-nucleotide match to both a V gene segment and a J gene segment. A rearrangement was called productive if the CDR3 had no stop codons and remained in frame with V and J, and every other rearrangement was called non-productive. CDR3 was defined according to IMGT convention as the region running from the second conserved V-encoded cysteine to the conserved J-encoded phenylalanine. The earlier analysis of some 600 of the donors excluded sequences that lacked an unambiguous match to a single V gene segment. In an earlier analysis of around 600 of the donors, V segments were called functional above 56.7% productive rearrangements and were called segregating when the between-donor standard deviation exceeded 5%. A statistical classification framework was developed to diagnose cytomegalovirus status using the catalog of TCR beta chain sequences. In a later analysis, V and J genes were assigned by comparing TCR nucleotide sequences against IMGT/GENE-DB human TR gene sequences. Using the TCRdist pipeline, a later analysis assigned CDR3 sequences along with most-parsimonious VDJ recombination scenarios. In a later analysis, every TCR beta chain was defined by the combination of its CDR3 amino acid sequence and its V-gene family, and reads without a unique V-gene family were dropped. As a way to deal with suspected cross-contamination and a sequencing artifact, a later analysis dropped 450 to 600 nucleotide sequences that were highly shared and had low generation probability. For each public chain, a later analysis derived a clonal expansion index from normalized ranks of inferred template counts within each repertoire. A later analysis computed generation probabilities with a VDJ recombination model fitted to out-of-frame rearrangements, and checked the results against IGoR. Hypergeometric tests were used in a later analysis to score TCR-TCR, TCR-HLA and TCR-CMV co-occurrence, with a repertoire-size bias correction applied to the TCR pairs. A later analysis estimated false discovery rates by permuting HLA or CMV assignments 20 times. In a later analysis, co-occurring TCRs were grouped using DBSCAN, and TCRdist sequence similarity was added for clustering within HLA-allele-positive subsets. Repertoires with fewer than 30,000 or more than 120,000 public chains were left out of co-occurrence clustering, as were about five repertoires with anomalous nucleotide sharing. This immuneACCESS table, as held by TCRdb, lists in-frame sequences with V and J called but not all clones. Of the missing ones, under half trace to an unresolved V gene in checked studies; the others have no known cause. From that table come the V and J calls and clone size; the DNA was used to work out D and trimming. The sample has 200,000 or so clones on record. The top ten clones comprise roughly 1.1% of the sample.

Study-level results and caveats: Most TCR sequences were observed very rarely across donors, whereas some public TCRs were present in many individuals. Compared with the roughly 670-donor mean, donors in an Asian-associated ancestry cluster had fewer N-insertions in productive TCRs, according to a later genetic analysis. Because HLA typing was unavailable for some donors at each locus, only the typed subset was used in association tests. In an earlier analysis of more than 450 of the donors, most TCR beta V segments were observed in productive rearrangements about 87% or about 30% of the time, broadly matching IMGT annotations. A later analysis reported that several top co-occurrence clusters appeared linked to parvovirus B19, influenza, CMV and Epstein-Barr virus. In a later analysis, TCR association rates were found to vary across HLA loci, with the most associated TCRs seen for DRB1 alleles and the fewest for HLA-C alleles. The authors suggested that the approach could potentially be generalized to other disease states and immunological phenotypes. In this cohort, only TCR beta chains were sequenced, and detectable features were limited by the absence of alpha or paired-chain data. Sequencing depth was assumed to be roughly uniform across donors in the presence/absence analyses, though that assumption may not hold. Correlated functional status among segregating V segments might reflect linkage disequilibrium, but an unknown experimental factor could not be ruled out. A few of the identified cytomegalovirus-associated TCR beta chains were confirmed in vitro to be specific for cytomegalovirus antigens. A further reported finding was that TCR beta sequences accurately predicted the HLA-A and HLA-B alleles for most subjects in the first cohort. In a later analysis, HLA-associated TCR beta chains showed more clonal expansion and lower generation probabilities than non-associated chains that were equally common. A cluster of highly shared sequence variants was judged likely to represent a technical artifact of the sequencing pipeline. Assigning TCR associations to individual alleles was difficult when HLA alleles, especially DR and DQ, strongly co-occurred. A later genetic analysis associated a missense DCLRE1C variant with V-gene and J-gene trimming of TCR beta chains, and an independent cohort replicated the association. The classifier was reported to diagnose cytomegalovirus status with high specificity and sensitivity in both the original cohort and the validation cohort. The study listed 170 or so TCR beta chains as associated with cytomegalovirus. In a later analysis, 16,951 TCR beta sequences were associated with specific HLA alleles at a false discovery rate of 0.05. Immune exposure information for the cohort was limited to CMV serostatus. A later analysis found that most CMV-associated TCR beta chains appeared HLA-restricted, with HLA associations seemingly driven largely by CMV exposure. Because the 87-base-pair reads could not distinguish some IMGT-functional V segments, including TRBV6-2 and TRBV6-3, those segments were excluded. Because counts were too low, about 15 rarely observed V segments, including chromosome 9 orphons, were left out of the earlier analysis of approximately 580 of the donors.

In total, approximately 690 healthy bone marrow donors made up the cohort. At the time of sampling, all cohort members were nominally healthy, though unrecorded immune exposures were likely present. The donor tested CMV seropositive and was one of the 289 seropositive cohort members. Every donor gave a peripheral blood sample, and the peripheral blood mononuclear cells from that sample were used for TCR beta sequencing. Genomic DNA extraction from the blood cell samples was performed with the Qiagen DNeasy Blood Extraction Kit. On this clone itself: There is no known antigen for this receptor.

The CDR3 measures 10 amino acids from cysteine to phenylalanine. The kept DNA is CDR3 alone, 30 bases in frame from the first base. According to the germline V gene, CDR1 reads ENHRY and CDR2 reads SYGVKD. The junction carries 7 bases between V and J, which are trimmed by 9 bases and 7 bases respectively. Here the chain combines TRBV10-3 and TRBJ1-3; TRBD1 could be the D gene, as 5 bases match. This sequence was found in a girl aged 2-10 years in good health and CMV-seropositive. The sequenced sample consisted of PBMCs. The DNA reads TGTGCCATTGGGGCTAACACCATATATTTT. Its coded protein is CAIGANTIYF.